This TCR beta chain comes out of a study of CD8 T cells in Susac syndrome. V gave up 1 base and J gave up 7 bases; unmatched junction bases: 11. CDR3 length: 17 amino acids. Per germline, CDR1 MDHEN and CDR2 SYDVKM. The multiple sclerosis controls consisted of treatment-naive patients with relapsing-remitting disease, either stable or active. Random hexamers were used to reverse transcribe the RNA input (roughly 0.5 to 1 ug). TCR beta CDR3 was amplified by immunoSEQ multiplex PCR. This amplification extended across 54 Vbeta and 13 Jbeta segments. TCRdb re-called the immunoSEQ multiplex PCR reads through MiXCR, storing one row per CDR3 protein. The sample includes 100,000 to 150,000 distinct CDR3 sequences, roughly 80% of them seen just once.

The specimen was CD8+ T cells from PBMCs. The genes are TRBV28 and TRBJ1-5; 9 nucleotides align to TRBD1. This TCR was recovered from a human donor with multiple sclerosis. The CDR3, as DNA: TGTGCCAGCAGTTTATTAGGACAGGGGATATTCAGCCAGCCCCAGCATTTT. Translating gives CASSLLGQGIFSQPQHF.